This T cell receptor (beta chain) was retrieved from a study of OX40 agonist ivuxolimab in advanced cancers. Overall study context: Approximately 41% of patients had received prior checkpoint inhibitor therapy. Study findings and constraints: Dose levels from 0.1 to 3.0 mg/kg saw CD4+ and CD8+ blood T cells expand clonally by week 6.

Concerning this clone itself: What it recognizes is unknown.

Measured with immunoSEQ multiplex PCR; TCRdb has only the in-frame clones, and not every one. The data show more than 40,000 clones, roughly 90% seen once. This CDR3 has 16 residues. The germline V gene has CDR1 SGHKS and CDR2 YYEKEE (reference sequence). Trimming at V came to 0 bases and at J to 2 bases, leaving 5 bases not matched to a gene. The chain couples TRBV5-5 to TRBJ1-2, with 9 bases matching TRBD1. The sample was CD4+ or CD8+ T cells sorted from blood, taken in a trial of the OX40 agonist ivuxolimab. The TCR was taken from an adult with an advanced solid tumor such as melanoma, head and neck, liver or kidney cancer. CDR3 nucleotide sequence: TGTGCCAGCAGCTTGGGCACAGGGGGCGGAAACTATGGCTACACCTTC. It codes for CASSLGTGGGNYGYTF.